These 9 T cell receptor beta chains originate from one sample sequenced in a study of response to subunit inactivated influenza vaccine. Each CDR3 protein is one row after TCRdb ran MiXCR on the RT-PCR reads. Found here are about 540,000 distinct CDR3 sequences, around 25% of them singletons; the top ten hold roughly 2.8%. This sample was shared with a second study, whose subject was T cells expressing NK-cell markers. That study adds: 5'RACE template switching with UMIs produced the TCR beta cDNA.

Sequencing was performed on CD4+ T cells sorted from PBMCs, taken 11 to 12 days after vaccination. These receptors were collected from a man aged 50-60 years who received an inactivated influenza vaccine.

The CDR3 DNA reads TGCAGTGCTAGAGGGACAGGAATACAGCCCCAGCATTTT. This codes for CSARGTGIQPQHF. This chain links TRBV20-1 with TRBJ1-5, with 7 nucleotides matching TRBD1. From germline, CDR1 is DFQATT and CDR2 SNEGSKA (reference sequence). V gave up 1 base and J gave up 7 bases; unmatched junction bases: 4. CDR3 length: 13 residues.

This rearrangement joins TRBV11-2 to TRBJ2-2; 8 bases are a match to TRBD2. The germline V gene has CDR1 SGHAT and CDR2 FQNNGV. Losses at the gene ends were 5 bases for V and 5 bases for J; bases not matched to a gene: 4. CDR3 length: 14 residues. Here the CDR3 reads CASSQREGTGELFF. CDR3 in DNA: TGTGCCAGCAGCCAACGGGAGGGAACCGGGGAGCTGTTTTTT.

This chain uses TRBV2 with TRBJ2-1; TRBD1 agrees at 11 bases. With V trimmed by 7 bases and J by 3 bases, 5 bases remained unmatched. The V gene's germline CDR1 is SNHLY and CDR2 FYNNEI. The CDR3 spans 15 residues. The CDR3 loop is CASTTGTGGYNEQFF. CDR3 DNA sequence: TGTGCCAGCACTACCGGGACAGGGGGCTACAATGAGCAGTTCTTC.

V and J are TRBV20-1 and TRBJ2-7, with TRBD1 matching over 9 bases. Germline CDR1 reads DFQATT; CDR2 reads SNEGSKA (reference sequence). V lost 4 bases, J lost 0 bases, and 4 bases stayed unmatched. This CDR3 has 14 residues. The CDR3 region is CSATKTGGSYEQYF. The CDR3 DNA sequence: TGCAGTGCTACCAAGACAGGGGGCTCCTACGAGCAGTACTTC.

The chain employs TRBV10-3 and TRBJ2-7; D uncertain. The CDR3 totals 14 residues. V lost 3 bases and J lost 5, with 14 bases in between. CDR1 and CDR2 (germline): ENHRY, SYGVKD. The DNA for the CDR3 is TGTGCCATCAGTGATGGGCCATCGAGAAACGAGCAGTACTTC. Its translation: CAISDGPSRNEQYF.

CDR3 sequence (DNA): TGTGCCATCAGACCCGGGGGGGCGTGGACAGATACGCAGTATTTT. It is translated as CAIRPGGAWTDTQYF. This chain uses TRBV10-3 with TRBJ2-3; TRBD2 aligns across 8 bases. CDR3 length: 15 residues. V was clipped by 6 bases and J by 3 bases; unmatched bases: 8. Germline CDR1 ENHRY, CDR2 SYGVKD.

The chain couples TRBV6-5 to TRBJ1-1; 7 bases match TRBD1. The CDR3 sequence is 15 residues long. Unmatched junction bases numbered 10, after V lost 3 bases and J lost 6 bases. The germline V gene encodes CDR1 MNHEY and CDR2 SVGAGI. Here the CDR3 DNA reads TGTGCCAGCAGTTATCTTACACAGGGGAGGCCTGAAGCTTTCTTT. Translating it yields CASSYLTQGRPEAFF.

The sample holds a few counts of this clonotype. This chain connects TRBV2 to TRBJ2-7, with D unresolved. The CDR3 extends over 13 amino acids. Trimming cost V 8 bases and J 0 bases, with 11 bases left between them. Germline CDR1 SNHLY, CDR2 FYNNEI. The CDR3 DNA is TGTGCCAGCGTACAAGAGAGCTCCTACGAGCAGTACTTC. It codes for CASVQESSYEQYF.

This sequence joins TRBV6-5 and TRBJ2-2; D tentatively fits TRBD1 or TRBD2 (5 bases each). Per the germline V gene, CDR1 is MNHEY and CDR2 is SVGAGI. This CDR3 is built from 15 residues. V shed 7 bases and J shed 3 bases, with 15 bases lying between them. Here the CDR3 DNA reads TGTGCCAGCAATTTTGAGAGGGGATACACCGGGGAGCTGTTTTTT. It is translated as CASNFERGYTGELFF.